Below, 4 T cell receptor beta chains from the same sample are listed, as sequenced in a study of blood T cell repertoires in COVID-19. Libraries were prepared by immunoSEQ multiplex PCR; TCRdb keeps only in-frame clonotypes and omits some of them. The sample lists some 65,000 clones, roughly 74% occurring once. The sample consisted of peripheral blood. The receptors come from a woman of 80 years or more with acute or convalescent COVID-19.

CDR3 in DNA: TGCGCCAGCAGCCAAGCTGTAGCGGGAGTTCTTTACGAGCAGTACTTC. It encodes CASSQAVAGVLYEQYF. The V gene is TRBV4-1, the J gene TRBJ2-7; 9 bases map to TRBD2. Germline lookup yields CDR1 MGHRA and CDR2 YSYEKL. The CDR3 loop spans 16 amino acids. J gave up 4 bases and V 1 base, and 8 bases lay outside the gene matches.

Here the CDR3 DNA reads TGTGCCAGCAGCCCTCGAGTAGCGGCTAGCACAGATACGCAGTATTTT. It encodes CASSPRVAASTDTQYF. The rearrangement links TRBV5-4 to TRBJ2-3, with a tentative D call TRBD2 (6 bases). V was shortened by 4 bases and J by 0 bases, with 15 bases between the two germline ends. Germline V gene sequence: CDR1 SGHNT, CDR2 YYREEE (reference sequence). The CDR3 consists of 16 residues.

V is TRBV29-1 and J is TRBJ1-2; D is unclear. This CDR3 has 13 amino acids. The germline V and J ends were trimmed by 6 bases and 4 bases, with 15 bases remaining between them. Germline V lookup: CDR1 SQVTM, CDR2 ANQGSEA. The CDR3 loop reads CSVDGGGSYGYTF. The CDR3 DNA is TGCAGCGTAGATGGTGGAGGCTCCTATGGCTACACCTTC.

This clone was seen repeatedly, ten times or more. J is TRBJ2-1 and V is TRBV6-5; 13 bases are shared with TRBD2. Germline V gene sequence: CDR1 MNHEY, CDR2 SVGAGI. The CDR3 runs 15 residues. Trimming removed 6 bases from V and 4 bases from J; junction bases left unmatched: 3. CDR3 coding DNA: TGTGCCAGCAGCCAGACTAGCGGGAGGTACAATGAGCAGTTCTTC. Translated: CASSQTSGRYNEQFF.